The clone carrying this TCR beta chain was picked up a small number of times. The antigen is not known. Clinical symptoms and serum thyroxine were used for diagnosis; TRAb, thyroid ultrasound and orbital computed tomography were also relied on. The data are from a study of Graves' ophthalmopathy and Graves' hyperthyroidism. Points from the study as a whole: Blood samples also showed most expanded thyroid clonotypes exceeding 0.001 frequency. Sensitivity reached 85% to 90% and specificity about 81% for a 13-signature model separating ophthalmopathy from stable hyperthyroidism.

The CDR3 is 14 amino acids. The V end lost 2 bases, the J end lost 4 bases, and 8 bases lay between the germline ends. The V gene's germline CDR1 is MDHEN and CDR2 SYDVKM. Amplification targeted the TCR beta CDR3 regions, with RNA transcripts as the source material. Second-round multiplex PCR came after first-round RT-PCR with HTBI primers. Via MiXCR, TCRdb re-called the multiplex PCR reads, giving one row per CDR3 protein. The data show around 1.1 million distinct CDR3 sequences, with about 38% seen just once and approximately 12% held by the top ten. The receptor was isolated from an adult man with Graves' hyperthyroidism. The chain employs TRBV28 and TRBJ1-4, with no clear D. The sequencing input was peripheral blood or thyroid tissue (not recorded which). CDR3 sequence reads: CASSLGGYNEKLFF. CDR3 nucleotide sequence: TGTGCCAGCAGTTTAGGAGGGTATAATGAAAAACTGTTTTTT.